These T cell receptor beta chains were read from a single sample in a study of T cell responses to AZD1222 COVID-19 vaccine. Only in-frame clones appear in the TCRdb table, and some are missing; sequencing was by immunoSEQ multiplex PCR. The data contain some 130,000 clones, approximately 95% of them singletons. The input for sequencing was peripheral blood, taken 28 days after the second AZD1222 dose. The receptors stem from an adult who received the AZD1222 COVID-19 vaccine. CDR3s include the opening cysteine and the closing phenylalanine or tryptophan. The order of the fields is clone size, V gene, J gene, D gene, CDR3 protein, CDR3 DNA. The D gene is left open where the match is weak. Rows may omit the clone size; those that give it use once, few, many or a size class.

clone size: -
V gene: TRBV7-3
J gene: TRBJ1-1
D gene: -
CDR3 protein: CASSLRVTEAFF
CDR3 DNA: TGTGCCAGCAGCCTCCGGGTCACTGAAGCTTTCTTT

clone size: once
V gene: TRBV4-1
J gene: TRBJ1-3
D gene: -
CDR3 protein: CASSQGGFNGNTIYF
CDR3 DNA: TGCGCCAGCAGCCAAGGGGGCTTTAACGGAAACACCATATATTTT

clone size: -
V gene: TRBV24-1
J gene: TRBJ1-5
D gene: TRBD1
CDR3 protein: CATSDRQGVWDQPQHF
CDR3 DNA: TGTGCCACCAGTGACCGACAGGGGGTTTGGGATCAGCCCCAGCATTTT

clone size: -
V gene: TRBV6-5
J gene: TRBJ1-1
D gene: -
CDR3 protein: CASSRTLVNTEAFF
CDR3 DNA: TGTGCCAGCAGTCGAACCTTAGTGAACACTGAAGCTTTCTTT

clone size: -
V gene: TRBV18
J gene: TRBJ1-2
D gene: -
CDR3 protein: CASSPLTGRGYTF
CDR3 DNA: TGTGCCAGCTCACCGCTGACAGGTAGAGGCTACACCTTC

clone size: -
V gene: TRBV10-3
J gene: TRBJ2-7
D gene: -
CDR3 protein: CAISGEVGPYEQYF
CDR3 DNA: TGTGCCATCAGTGGCGAAGTCGGACCCTACGAGCAGTACTTC

clone size: -
V gene: TRBV7-8
J gene: TRBJ1-2
D gene: -
CDR3 protein: CASRDGFFWGRTPNYGYTF
CDR3 DNA: TGTGCCAGCAGGGACGGGTTCTTCTGGGGGCGAACCCCGAACTATGGCTACACCTTC

clone size: -
V gene: TRBV19
J gene: TRBJ1-5
D gene: -
CDR3 protein: CASSSRSNQPQHF
CDR3 DNA: TGTGCCAGTAGTTCCCGGAGCAATCAGCCCCAGCATTTT

clone size: once
V gene: TRBV30
J gene: TRBJ2-1
D gene: TRBD1
CDR3 protein: CAGRIGGGEQFF
CDR3 DNA: TGTGCCGGACGGATAGGGGGCGGAGAGCAGTTCTTC

clone size: -
V gene: TRBV5-1
J gene: TRBJ1-6
D gene: -
CDR3 protein: CASSSRGGRDSPLHF
CDR3 DNA: TGCGCCAGCAGCAGCCGGGGTGGTAGGGATTCACCCCTCCACTTT

clone size: -
V gene: TRBV7-9
J gene: TRBJ1-1
D gene: -
CDR3 protein: CASSSLGTGSNTEAFF
CDR3 DNA: TGTGCCAGCAGCTCATTAGGTACAGGGTCAAACACTGAAGCTTTCTTT

clone size: -
V gene: TRBV6-2/TRBV6-3
J gene: TRBJ1-6
D gene: -
CDR3 protein: CASSYPQSPLHF
CDR3 DNA: TGTGCCAGCAGTTATCCGCAGTCACCCCTCCACTTT

clone size: -
V gene: TRBV29-1
J gene: TRBJ2-3
D gene: -
CDR3 protein: CSVERDGTWSTDTQYF
CDR3 DNA: TGCAGCGTTGAAAGAGACGGGACATGGAGCACAGATACGCAGTATTTT

clone size: -
V gene: TRBV5-1
J gene: TRBJ1-2
D gene: TRBD1
CDR3 protein: CASSPGTGYGYTF
CDR3 DNA: TGCGCCAGCAGCCCTGGGACAGGCTATGGCTACACCTTC

clone size: once
V gene: TRBV29-1
J gene: TRBJ1-4
D gene: -
CDR3 protein: CSARHGGSANEKLFF
CDR3 DNA: TGCAGCGCTAGGCATGGGGGATCGGCTAATGAAAAACTGTTTTTT